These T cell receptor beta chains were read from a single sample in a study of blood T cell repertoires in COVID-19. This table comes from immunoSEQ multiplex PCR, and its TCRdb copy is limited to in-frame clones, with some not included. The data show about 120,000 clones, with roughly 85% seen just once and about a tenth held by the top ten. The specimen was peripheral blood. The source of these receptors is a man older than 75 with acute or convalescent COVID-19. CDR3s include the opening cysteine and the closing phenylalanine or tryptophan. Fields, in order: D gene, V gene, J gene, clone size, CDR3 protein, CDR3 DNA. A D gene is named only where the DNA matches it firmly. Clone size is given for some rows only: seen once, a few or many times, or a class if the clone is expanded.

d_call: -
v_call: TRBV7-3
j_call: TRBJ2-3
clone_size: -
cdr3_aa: CASSPGVADTQYF
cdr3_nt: TGTGCCAGCAGCCCAGGGGTCGCAGATACGCAGTATTTT

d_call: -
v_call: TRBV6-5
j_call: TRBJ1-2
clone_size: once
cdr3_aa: CASSTTVGGYTF
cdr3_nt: TGTGCCAGCAGCACCACAGTGGGCGGCTACACCTTC

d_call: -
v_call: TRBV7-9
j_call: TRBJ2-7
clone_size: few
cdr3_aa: CASSPSGYEQYF
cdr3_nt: TGTGCCAGCAGCCCTAGTGGGTACGAGCAGTACTTC

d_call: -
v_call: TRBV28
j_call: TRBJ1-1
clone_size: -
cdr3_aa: CASREQHSEAFF
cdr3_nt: TGTGCCAGCCGGGAGCAACATTCTGAAGCTTTCTTT

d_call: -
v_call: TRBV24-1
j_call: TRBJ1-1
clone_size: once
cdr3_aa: CATSGIQGGAGVTFF
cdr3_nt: TGTGCCACCAGTGGGATACAGGGCGGCGCTGGGGTAACTTTCTTT

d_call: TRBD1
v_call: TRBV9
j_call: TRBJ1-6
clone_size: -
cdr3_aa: CASSVGPGGNSPLHF
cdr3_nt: TGTGCCAGCAGCGTAGGACCAGGGGGAAATTCACCCCTCCACTTT

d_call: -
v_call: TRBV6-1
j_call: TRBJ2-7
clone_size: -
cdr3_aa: CASSELDISYEQYF
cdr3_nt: TGTGCCAGCAGTGAATTGGACATCTCCTACGAGCAGTACTTC

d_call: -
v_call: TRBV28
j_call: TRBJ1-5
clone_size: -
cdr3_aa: CASSSAGNEYQPQHF
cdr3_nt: TGTGCCAGCAGTTCGGCAGGGAATGAGTATCAGCCCCAGCATTTT

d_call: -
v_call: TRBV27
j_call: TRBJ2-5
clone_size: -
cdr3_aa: CASSLPGEETQYF
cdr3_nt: TGTGCCAGCAGTTTACCGGGGGAAGAGACCCAGTACTTC

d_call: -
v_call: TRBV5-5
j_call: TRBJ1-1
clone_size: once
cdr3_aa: CASSLTYISEAFF
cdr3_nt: TGTGCCAGCAGCTTAACATATATCAGTGAAGCTTTCTTT

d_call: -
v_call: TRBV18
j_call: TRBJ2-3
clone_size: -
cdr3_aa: CASSPPSQSDTQYF
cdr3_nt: TGTGCCAGCTCACCACCTTCCCAGTCAGATACGCAGTATTTT

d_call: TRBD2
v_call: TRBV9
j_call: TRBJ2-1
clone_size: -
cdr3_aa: CASSVLAEFYNEQFF
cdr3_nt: TGTGCCAGCAGCGTACTAGCGGAGTTCTACAATGAGCAGTTCTTC

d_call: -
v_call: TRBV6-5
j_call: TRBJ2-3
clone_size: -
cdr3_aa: CASSYSSTDTQYF
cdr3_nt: TGTGCCAGCAGTTACTCCAGTACAGATACGCAGTATTTT

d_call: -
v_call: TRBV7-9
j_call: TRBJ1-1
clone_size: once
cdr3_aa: CASTNGDEAFF
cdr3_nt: TGTGCCAGCACCAACGGGGATGAAGCTTTCTTT

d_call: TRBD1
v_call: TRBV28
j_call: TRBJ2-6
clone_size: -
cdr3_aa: CASSLWTGSGANVLTF
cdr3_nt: TGTGCCAGCAGTTTATGGACAGGGTCTGGGGCCAACGTCCTGACTTTC

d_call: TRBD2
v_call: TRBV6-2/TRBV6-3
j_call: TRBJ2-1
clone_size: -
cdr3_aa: CASSSVPGGLGEQFF
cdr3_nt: TGTGCCAGCAGTTCAGTACCGGGGGGGCTGGGCGAGCAGTTCTTC

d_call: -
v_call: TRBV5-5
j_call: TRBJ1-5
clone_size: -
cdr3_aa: CASSLDGLSNQPQHF
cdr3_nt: TGTGCCAGCAGCTTGGACGGTCTTAGCAATCAGCCCCAGCATTTT

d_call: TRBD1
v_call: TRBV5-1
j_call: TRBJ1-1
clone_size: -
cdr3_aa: CASNPTGRTDEAFF
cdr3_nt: TGCGCCAGCAACCCGACAGGGCGAACGGATGAAGCTTTCTTT

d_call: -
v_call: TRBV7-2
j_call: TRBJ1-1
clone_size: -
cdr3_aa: CASSLLGGGNTEAFF
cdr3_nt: TGTGCCAGCAGCCTCCTTGGGGGGGGGAACACTGAAGCTTTCTTT

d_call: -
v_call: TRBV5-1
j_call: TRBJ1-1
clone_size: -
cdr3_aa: CASSLAGSFEAFF
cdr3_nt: TGCGCCAGCAGCTTAGCAGGCTCCTTTGAAGCTTTCTTT

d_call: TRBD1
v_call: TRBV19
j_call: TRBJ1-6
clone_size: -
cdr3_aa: CASKTQGWNSPLHF
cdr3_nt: TGTGCCAGTAAAACACAGGGGTGGAATTCACCCCTCCACTTT

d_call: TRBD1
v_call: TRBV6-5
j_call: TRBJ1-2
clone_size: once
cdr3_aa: CATPGRGTGDYGYTF
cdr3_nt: TGTGCCACCCCTGGCCGAGGGACAGGAGACTATGGCTACACCTTC

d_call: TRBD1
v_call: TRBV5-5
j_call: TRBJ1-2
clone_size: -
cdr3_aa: CASSLAQGAGGYTF
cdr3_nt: TGTGCCAGCAGCTTGGCACAGGGGGCGGGCGGCTACACCTTC

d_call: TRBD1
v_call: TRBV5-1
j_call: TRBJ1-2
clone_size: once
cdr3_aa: CASSLIGTEYTF
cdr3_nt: TGCGCCAGCAGCTTGATAGGGACAGAGTACACCTTC

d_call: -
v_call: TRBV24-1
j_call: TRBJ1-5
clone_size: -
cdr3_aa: CATSAKQGTQPQHF
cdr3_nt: TGTGCCACCAGTGCCAAACAGGGAACCCAGCCCCAGCATTTT

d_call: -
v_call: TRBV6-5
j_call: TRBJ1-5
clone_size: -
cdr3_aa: CASSLYRLNQPQHF
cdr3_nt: TGTGCCAGCAGTCTATACAGACTAAATCAGCCCCAGCATTTT

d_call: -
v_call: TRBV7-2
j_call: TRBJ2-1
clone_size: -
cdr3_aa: CASSVDYSGYNEQFF
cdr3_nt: TGTGCCAGCAGCGTGGACTACTCGGGGTACAATGAGCAGTTCTTC

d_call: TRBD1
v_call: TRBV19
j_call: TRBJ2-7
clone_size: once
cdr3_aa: CASSTGTVSYEQYF
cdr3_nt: TGTGCCAGTAGTACCGGGACAGTTTCCTACGAGCAGTACTTC

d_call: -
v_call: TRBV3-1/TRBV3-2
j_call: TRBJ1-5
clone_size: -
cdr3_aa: CASSQDLSGNQPQHF
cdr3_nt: TGTGCCAGCAGCCAAGATCTCTCGGGCAATCAGCCCCAGCATTTT

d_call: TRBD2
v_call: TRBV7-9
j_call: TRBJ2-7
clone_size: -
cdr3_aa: CASSLEPSGASYEQYF
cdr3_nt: TGTGCCAGCAGCTTAGAGCCCAGCGGGGCTTCCTACGAGCAGTACTTC

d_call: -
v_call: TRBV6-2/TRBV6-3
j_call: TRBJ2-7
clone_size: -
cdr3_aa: CASSYGQNYEQYF
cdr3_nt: TGTGCCAGCAGTTACGGCCAGAACTACGAGCAGTACTTC

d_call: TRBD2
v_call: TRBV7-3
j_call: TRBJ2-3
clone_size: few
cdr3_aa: CASSSLGLAEMSTDTQYF
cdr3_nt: TGTGCCAGCAGCTCCCTGGGACTAGCGGAGATGAGCACAGATACGCAGTATTTT

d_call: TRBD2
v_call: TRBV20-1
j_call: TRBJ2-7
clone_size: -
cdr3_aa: CSANDVGTSGMLSYEQYF
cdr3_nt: TGCAGTGCTAATGACGTAGGGACTAGCGGGATGCTCTCCTACGAGCAGTACTTC

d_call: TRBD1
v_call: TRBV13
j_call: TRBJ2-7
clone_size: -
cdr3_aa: CASSTGTGNTYEQYF
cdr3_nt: TGTGCCAGCAGCACCGGGACAGGCAATACCTACGAGCAGTACTTC

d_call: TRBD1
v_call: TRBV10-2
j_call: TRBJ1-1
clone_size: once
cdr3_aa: CASSSGTGNTEAFF
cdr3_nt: TGCGCCAGCAGTTCCGGGACAGGGAACACTGAAGCTTTCTTT

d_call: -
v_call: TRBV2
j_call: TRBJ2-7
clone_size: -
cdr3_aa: CASSDNSRGYEQYF
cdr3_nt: TGTGCCAGCAGTGATAACTCAAGGGGCTACGAGCAGTACTTC

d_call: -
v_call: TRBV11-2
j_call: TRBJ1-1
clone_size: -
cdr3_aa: CASSPRTANTEAFF
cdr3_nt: TGTGCCAGCAGCCCCCGGACAGCGAACACTGAAGCTTTCTTT

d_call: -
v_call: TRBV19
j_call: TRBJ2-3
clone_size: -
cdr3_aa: CASSRATDTQYF
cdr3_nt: TGTGCCAGTAGTAGGGCCACAGATACGCAGTATTTT

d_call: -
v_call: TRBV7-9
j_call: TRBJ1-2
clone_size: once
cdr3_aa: CASSLLSGSGYGYTF
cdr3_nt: TGTGCCAGCAGCTTATTGTCGGGGAGCGGCTATGGCTACACCTTC

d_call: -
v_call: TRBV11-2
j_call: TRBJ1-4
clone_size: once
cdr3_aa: CASSAQAQSTNEKLFF
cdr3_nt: TGTGCCAGCAGCGCTCAAGCGCAGTCAACTAATGAAAAACTGTTTTTT

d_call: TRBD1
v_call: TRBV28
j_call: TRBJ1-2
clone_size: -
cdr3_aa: CASSTDRGGYTF
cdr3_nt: TGTGCCAGCAGTACCGACAGGGGTGGCTACACCTTC

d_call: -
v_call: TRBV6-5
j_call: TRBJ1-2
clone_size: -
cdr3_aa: CASTSRADYGYTF
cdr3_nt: TGTGCCAGCACGTCCAGGGCGGACTATGGCTACACCTTC

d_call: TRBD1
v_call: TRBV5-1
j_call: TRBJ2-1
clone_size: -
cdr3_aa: CASSLLGQGSSGSYNEQFF
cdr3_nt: TGCGCCAGCAGCTTGCTGGGACAGGGAAGTTCTGGCTCCTACAATGAGCAGTTCTTC

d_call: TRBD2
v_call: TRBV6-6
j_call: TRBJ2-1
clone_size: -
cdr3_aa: CASSALAGGGNEQFF
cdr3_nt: TGTGCCAGCAGCGCCCTAGCGGGGGGCGGGAATGAGCAGTTCTTC

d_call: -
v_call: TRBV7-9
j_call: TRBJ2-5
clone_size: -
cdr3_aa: CAGGRAGEETQYF
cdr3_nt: TGTGCCGGGGGTAGGGCAGGGGAAGAGACCCAGTACTTC

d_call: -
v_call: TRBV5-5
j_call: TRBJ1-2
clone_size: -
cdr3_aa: CASSLAIAPDGYTF
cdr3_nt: TGTGCCAGCAGCTTGGCCATAGCGCCGGATGGCTACACCTTC

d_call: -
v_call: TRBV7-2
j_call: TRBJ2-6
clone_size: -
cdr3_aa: CASSSGGSGANVLTF
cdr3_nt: TGTGCCAGCAGCTCCGGGGGCTCTGGGGCCAACGTCCTGACTTTC

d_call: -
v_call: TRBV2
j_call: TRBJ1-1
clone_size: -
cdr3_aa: CASSVSIEAFF
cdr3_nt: TGTGCCAGCAGCGTATCTATTGAAGCTTTCTTT

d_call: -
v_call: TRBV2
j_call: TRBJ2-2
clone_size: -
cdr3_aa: CASGATGNTGELFF
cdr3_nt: TGTGCCAGCGGAGCAACCGGGAACACCGGGGAGCTGTTTTTT

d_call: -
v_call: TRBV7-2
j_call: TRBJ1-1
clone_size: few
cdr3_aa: CASSSQAGVGEAFF
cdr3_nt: TGTGCCAGCAGCTCCCAGGCAGGGGTTGGTGAAGCTTTCTTT

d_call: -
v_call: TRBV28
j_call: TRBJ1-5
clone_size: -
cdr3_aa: CASSLTGYGQPQHF
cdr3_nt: TGTGCCAGCAGTCTAACAGGGTATGGTCAGCCCCAGCATTTT

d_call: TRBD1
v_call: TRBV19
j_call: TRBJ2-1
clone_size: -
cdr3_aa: CASSSGQGASYNEQFF
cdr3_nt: TGTGCCAGTAGTTCGGGGCAGGGGGCTTCCTACAATGAGCAGTTCTTC

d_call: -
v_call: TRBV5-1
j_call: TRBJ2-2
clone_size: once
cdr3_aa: CASSSEGLKNTGELFF
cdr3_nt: TGCGCCAGCAGCTCAGAGGGACTGAAGAACACCGGGGAGCTGTTTTTT

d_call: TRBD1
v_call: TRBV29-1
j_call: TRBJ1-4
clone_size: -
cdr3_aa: CSVEGTGREKLFF
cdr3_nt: TGCAGCGTTGAAGGGACAGGGAGGGAAAAACTGTTTTTT

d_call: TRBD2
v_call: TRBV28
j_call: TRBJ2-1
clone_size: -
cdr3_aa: CASRRGRLATSYNEQFF
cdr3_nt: TGTGCCAGCAGGCGCGGACGACTAGCGACCAGTTACAATGAGCAGTTCTTC

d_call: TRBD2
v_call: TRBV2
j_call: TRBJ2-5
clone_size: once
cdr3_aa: CASRRTSGGGTQQETQYF
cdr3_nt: TGTGCCAGCAGGCGGACTAGCGGAGGGGGGACTCAACAAGAGACCCAGTACTTC

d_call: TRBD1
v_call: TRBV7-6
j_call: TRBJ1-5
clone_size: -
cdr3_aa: CASSLDAGGNQPQHF
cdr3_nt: TGTGCCAGCAGCTTAGACGCAGGGGGGAATCAGCCCCAGCATTTT

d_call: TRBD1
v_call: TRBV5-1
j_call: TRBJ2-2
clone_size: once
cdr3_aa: CASSLQTGDTGELFF
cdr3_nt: TGCGCCAGCAGCTTACAGACAGGGGACACCGGGGAGCTGTTTTTT

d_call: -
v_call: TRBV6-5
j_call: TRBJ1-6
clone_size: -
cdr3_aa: CASRAGRNSPLHF
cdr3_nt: TGTGCCAGCAGAGCCGGCAGGAATTCACCCCTCCACTTT